This passage covers 31 T cell receptor beta chains from one sample sequenced in a study of blood T cell repertoires in COVID-19. Method: immunoSEQ multiplex PCR; TCRdb's copy keeps in-frame clones and lacks some. The sample carries around 16,000 clones, around three quarters recorded once. Material: peripheral blood. These receptor sequences come from a man between 65 and 85 years old with active or convalescent COVID-19.

The chain has TRBV6-1 and TRBJ2-1, with D possibly being TRBD1 (6 bases). The V end was cut by 1 base, the J end by 3 bases, with 7 bases between. This CDR3 has 14 residues. Germline assignment: CDR1 MNHNS and CDR2 SASEGT. The CDR3 DNA is TGTGCCAGCAGTGAAGGGACAGTCTACAATGAGCAGTTCTTC. This gives the protein CASSEGTVYNEQFF.

The rearrangement links TRBV20-1 to TRBJ1-1; D call uncertain. V lost 0 bases and J 5 bases, leaving 4 bases between the germline ends. The germline CDR1 and CDR2 sequences are DFQATT and SNEGSKA (reference sequence). This CDR3 contains 11 residues. The DNA for the CDR3 is TGCAGTGCTAGAGACAGAACTGAAGCTTTCTTT. Protein sequence: CSARDRTEAFF.

J is TRBJ2-5 and V is TRBV7-9; 8 nucleotides agree with TRBD2. The length of the CDR3 is 16 residues. V lost 1 base, J lost 5 bases, and 9 bases stayed unmatched. CDR1 and CDR2 (germline): SEHNR, FQNEAQ (reference sequence). CDR3 coding DNA: TGTGCCAGCAGCTTAGGTCGCGGCGGGGGGCCCGAGACCCAGTACTTC. This encodes CASSLGRGGGPETQYF. The variable domain in full, with the rest retrieved from reference TRBV7-9 and TRBJ2-5, is DTGVSQNPRHKITKRGQNVTFRCDPISEHNRLYWYRQTLGQGPEFLTYFQNEAQLEKSRLLSDRFSAERPKGSFSTLEIQRTEQGDSAMYLCASSLGRGGGPETQYFGPGTRLLVL.

The chain couples TRBV5-5 to TRBJ2-1; 11 positions agree with TRBD1. V was pared by 2 bases and J by 9 bases, with 4 bases of the junction left unmatched. The CDR3 is 14 amino acids. The germline CDR1 and CDR2 sequences are SGHKS and YYEKEE (reference sequence). The CDR3 sequence: CASSLGTGGLEQFF. In nucleotides, the CDR3 is TGTGCCAGCAGCTTAGGGACAGGGGGTCTTGAGCAGTTCTTC.

This chain joins TRBV28 and TRBJ2-7; 11 bases are shared with TRBD1. Germline V gene sequence: CDR1 MDHEN, CDR2 SYDVKM. The V gene end was trimmed by 0 bases and the J gene end by 0 bases; junction bases not matched to a gene: 1. This CDR3 contains 16 residues. CDR3 in amino acids: CASSLWGTGGSYEQYF. CDR3 nucleotide sequence: TGTGCCAGCAGTTTATGGGGGACAGGGGGCTCCTACGAGCAGTACTTC.

The chain combines TRBV7-2 with TRBJ2-3; D is undetermined. Looked up from germline, CDR1 is SGHTA and CDR2 is FQGNSA. The length of the CDR3 is 11 residues. The V and J ends lost 4 bases and 8 bases respectively, with 7 bases between them. CDR3 amino acids: CASSSSGTQYF. The CDR3 nucleotides read TGTGCCAGCAGCTCGAGTGGTACGCAGTATTTT.

The chain carries TRBV6-5 and TRBJ2-7; tentative D call: TRBD2 (6 bases). CDR1 and CDR2 (germline): MNHEY, SVGAGI. Trimming pared 6 bases from V and 13 bases from J, leaving 22 bases between. The CDR3 sequence is 13 residues long. This chain's CDR3 is CASSGGNYDPAYF. The CDR3 nucleotides are TGTGCCAGCAGCGGGGGAAATTATGACCCCGCTTACTTC.

This clone was observed a handful of times. V gene TRBV19 combines with J gene TRBJ1-5; TRBD1 might be the D (5 bases). V was trimmed by 5 bases and J by 3 bases, leaving 14 bases between them. CDR1 and CDR2 from the germline V gene are LNHDA and SQIVND (reference sequence). CDR3 length: 15 amino acids. CDR3 amino acids: CASSGGDGYNQPQHF. CDR3 DNA: TGTGCCAGTAGTGGGGGGGACGGATACAATCAGCCCCAGCATTTT.

V gene TRBV3-1 (or the pseudogene TRBV3-2) combines with J gene TRBJ2-7; D gene uncertain. Deletions cut 5 bases from V and 3 bases from J, with 5 bases between. CDR1 LGHDT and CDR2 YNNKEL come from the germline V gene (reference sequence). The CDR3 sequence is 11 residues long. The chain's CDR3 is CASSSLYEQYF. Written as DNA, the CDR3 is TGTGCCAGCAGCTCTCTCTACGAGCAGTACTTC.

The chain carries TRBV20-1 and TRBJ2-3; 10 nucleotides line up with TRBD1. CDR1 and CDR2 from the germline V gene are DFQATT and SNEGSKA (reference sequence). The CDR3 is 14 residues long. Losses at the gene ends were 3 bases for V and 8 bases for J; bases not matched to a gene: 8. For the CDR3, the DNA is TGCAGTGCTAGTGCGGGACAGGGGCCCGGTACGCAGTATTTT. The encoded protein is CSASAGQGPGTQYF.

The genes are TRBV5-4 and TRBJ2-5; 8 bases are shared with TRBD2. In germline, CDR1 is SGHNT, CDR2 YYREEE (reference sequence). Unmatched junction bases numbered 10, after V lost 4 bases and J lost 5 bases. The CDR3 is 15 amino acids. The CDR3 here is CASSPGAGADETQYF. CDR3 DNA: TGTGCCAGCAGCCCCGGAGCGGGGGCGGATGAGACCCAGTACTTC.

The chain couples TRBV9 to TRBJ2-1, with 9 bases matching TRBD2. Germline CDR1 SGDLS, CDR2 YYNGEE. With 2 bases clipped from V and 8 bases from J, the junction kept 11 bases outside the gene matches. CDR3 length equals 16 residues. CDR3 coding DNA: TGTGCCAGCAGCGTCGGAGCGGGAGGCACCTGGGATGAGCAGTTCTTC. Amino acid sequence: CASSVGAGGTWDEQFF. The full variable domain, rest sourced from reference TRBV9 and TRBJ2-1, is DSGVTQTPKHLITATGQRVTLRCSPRSGDLSVYWYQQSLDQGLQFLIQYYNGEERAKGNILERFSAQQFPDLHSELNLSSLELGDSALYFCASSVGAGGTWDEQFFGPGTRLTVL.

The rearrangement uses TRBV9 and TRBJ2-1, with TRBD2 identical over 14 bases. Germline values: CDR1 SGDLS, CDR2 YYNGEE. CDR3 size: 15 residues. The junction had 7 bases not matched to a gene; V was cut back by 6 bases and J by 8 bases. CDR3 in amino acids: CASTYGTSGSYEQFF. CDR3 nucleotides: TGTGCCAGCACCTACGGGACTAGCGGGAGCTATGAGCAGTTCTTC.

CDR3 DNA sequence: TGTGCCAGCAGTGAGACAGGGGGCATACAGCCCCAGCATTTT. It is translated as CASSETGGIQPQHF. The rearrangement links TRBV6-1 to TRBJ1-5, with 10 bases aligning to TRBD1. Trimming at V came to 3 bases and at J to 7 bases, leaving 3 bases not matched to a gene. The CDR3 runs to 14 residues. In germline, CDR1 is MNHNS, CDR2 SASEGT.

The gene calls are TRBV11-3 and TRBJ2-1; 8 bases line up with TRBD1. Trimming took 5 bases from V and 8 from J; bases not matched to a gene: 23. CDR1 is SGHNT and CDR2 is YENEEA in the germline V gene. The length of the CDR3 is 19 residues. CDR3 nucleotides: TGTGCCAGCAGCACCTCGGACAGGGTGGGACTTCGGGGCGCGCATGAGCAGTTCTTC. This gives the protein CASSTSDRVGLRGAHEQFF.

The gene calls are TRBV19 and TRBJ1-4, with D perhaps matching TRBD1 (5 bases). The ends were cut back, 4 bases at V and 4 bases at J, with 13 bases in the middle. Looked up from germline, CDR1 is LNHDA and CDR2 is SQIVND (reference sequence). The CDR3 runs to 15 residues. In nucleotides, the CDR3 is TGTGCCAGTAGTACCCCCAAGGGGAATAATGAAAAACTGTTTTTT. Amino acids: CASSTPKGNNEKLFF.

V is TRBV5-5 and J is TRBJ1-2; a weak D match, TRBD1 (5 bases). Per germline, CDR1 SGHKS and CDR2 YYEKEE (reference sequence). This CDR3 comprises 14 residues. The V end was cut by 0 bases, the J end by 7 bases, with 13 bases between. CDR3 residues: CASSLAAGLSGYTF. The CDR3 nucleotides read TGTGCCAGCAGCTTGGCTGCGGGGCTCAGTGGCTACACCTTC.

This clone was detected only a few times. The chain joins TRBV27 to TRBJ2-3; 8 nucleotides line up with TRBD1. CDR3 length equals 16 residues. CDR1 is MNHEY, CDR2 SMNVEV, per germline (reference sequence). J was trimmed by 3 bases and V by 6 bases; bases with no gene match: 11. The chain's CDR3 is CASRPFQGARTDTQYF. The CDR3 coding sequence is TGTGCCAGCAGACCTTTTCAGGGGGCGCGTACAGATACGCAGTATTTT.

The J gene is TRBJ1-1, the V gene TRBV20-1; no reliable D call. This CDR3 is built from 11 residues. Trimming removed 4 bases at V and 3 bases at J, with 6 bases between. CDR1 and CDR2 from the germline V gene are DFQATT and SNEGSKA (reference sequence). DNA of the CDR3: TGCAGTGCTACGGTTCACACTGAAGCTTTCTTT. Its protein product is CSATVHTEAFF.

V gene TRBV28 combines with J gene TRBJ1-3; 9 nucleotides align to TRBD1. Losses at the gene ends were 8 bases for V and 7 bases for J; bases not matched to a gene: 9. There are 14 residues in the CDR3. CDR1 MDHEN and CDR2 SYDVKM come from the germline V gene. The CDR3 DNA is TGTGCCAGCCAGACAGGGGGAGTTGGTAACACCATATATTTT. Its protein product is CASQTGGVGNTIYF.

CDR3 DNA sequence: TGTGCCAGCAGCCCCCGTAAGGCGGGTTCCTACGAGCAGTACTTC. Its translation: CASSPRKAGSYEQYF. The chain carries TRBV7-9 and TRBJ2-7; a weak D match, TRBD2 (5 bases). V gave up 5 bases and J gave up 1 base, with 15 bases separating them. Looked up from germline, CDR1 is SEHNR and CDR2 is FQNEAQ (reference sequence). This CDR3 is 15 amino acids long. Together with reference TRBV7-9 and TRBJ2-7, the CDR3 gives the full variable domain: DTGVSQNPRHKITKRGQNVTFRCDPISEHNRLYWYRQTLGQGPEFLTYFQNEAQLEKSRLLSDRFSAERPKGSFSTLEIQRTEQGDSAMYLCASSPRKAGSYEQYFGPGTRLTVT.

The rearrangement uses TRBV19 and TRBJ1-6; 10 bases are a match to TRBD1. CDR1 is LNHDA, CDR2 SQIVND, per germline (reference sequence). There are 15 residues in the CDR3. V dropped 6 bases and J dropped 9; count of bases not matched to a gene: 8. The CDR3 DNA follows: TGTGCCAGTAGCCGGGACAGGGGATCGGGTTCACCCCTCCACTTT. Translating it yields CASSRDRGSGSPLHF.

The J gene is TRBJ2-2, the V gene TRBV2; D is possibly TRBD2 (7 bases). Germline loops: CDR1 SNHLY, CDR2 FYNNEI. The CDR3 is made up of 14 amino acids. V dropped 8 bases and J dropped 2 bases, with 12 bases sitting between them. As DNA, the CDR3 is TGTGCCAGCGGGGGGGACACAAACACCGGGGAGCTGTTTTTT. It codes for CASGGDTNTGELFF.

The CDR3 nucleotides read TGCGCCAGCCGGAGGGACAGGGGGTTCTACAATGAGCAGTTCTTC. It yields the protein CASRRDRGFYNEQFF. The gene calls are TRBV5-1 and TRBJ2-1, with 11 positions matching TRBD1. From germline, CDR1 is SGHRS and CDR2 YFSETQ. The CDR3 is 15 amino acids. V shed 7 bases, J shed 3 bases, and the junction held 6 bases outside the gene matches.

The chain joins TRBV24-1 to TRBJ2-1, with 9 bases that match TRBD1. The CDR3 loop spans 15 amino acids. Unmatched junction bases numbered 7, after V lost 3 bases and J lost 8 bases. Germline V gene data show CDR1 as KGHDR and CDR2 as SFDVKD. In DNA, the CDR3 is TGTGCCACCAGTGATACGGGACAGGGACGTCATGAGCAGTTCTTC. Its protein is CATSDTGQGRHEQFF.

The chain employs TRBV28 and TRBJ2-7; possible D gene TRBD2, 7 bases. Germline assignment: CDR1 MDHEN and CDR2 SYDVKM. Trimming left V 4 bases short and J 2 bases short, with 12 bases between. The CDR3 consists of 14 residues. The CDR3 sequence: CASSYGGAAYEQYF. The CDR3 nucleotides are TGTGCCAGCAGTTATGGGGGGGCTGCCTACGAGCAGTACTTC.

The V call is TRBV3-1 (or the pseudogene TRBV3-2), the J call TRBJ2-7; D is perhaps TRBD1 (6 bases). The germline CDR1 and CDR2 sequences are LGHDT and YNNKEL (reference sequence). Trimming pared 2 bases from V and 5 bases from J, leaving 10 bases between. The CDR3 extends over 13 amino acids. The CDR3 loop reads CASSQQGSNEQYF. For the CDR3, the DNA is TGTGCCAGCAGCCAACAGGGGTCCAACGAGCAGTACTTC.

The chain links TRBV5-4 to TRBJ2-2; tentatively, D is TRBD2 (6 bases). The germline V gene encodes CDR1 SGHNT and CDR2 YYREEE (reference sequence). This CDR3 has 13 residues. V lost 2 bases, J lost 6 bases, and 8 bases lay in between. The CDR3 DNA reads TGTGCCAGCAGCTTCACTAGCCCCGGGGAGCTGTTTTTT. The encoded protein is CASSFTSPGELFF.

The chain couples TRBV28 to TRBJ1-2; maybe TRBD1 (6 bases). V lost 5 bases and J lost 4, with 14 bases in between. CDR1 MDHEN and CDR2 SYDVKM come from the germline V gene. This CDR3 is 14 amino acids long. The CDR3 DNA is TGTGCCAGCAGTCCCCCCGGGGACACCTATGGCTACACCTTC. This translates into CASSPPGDTYGYTF.

The chain links TRBV6-5 to TRBJ2-5, with TRBD2 matching over 10 bases. This CDR3 has 16 amino acids. Germline CDR1 and CDR2: MNHEY and SVGAGI. The V gene end was trimmed by 2 bases and the J gene end by 5 bases; junction bases not matched to a gene: 8. CDR3: CASSYSVAGGRETQYF. The DNA of the CDR3 is TGTGCCAGCAGTTACAGTGTAGCGGGGGGTCGGGAGACCCAGTACTTC.

The chain uses TRBV2 and TRBJ1-2; D remains ambiguous. Between the trimmed V and J ends, which lost 5 bases and 6 bases, there was a span of 10 bases. Germline V gene data show CDR1 as SNHLY and CDR2 as FYNNEI. The CDR3 has 12 amino acids. For the CDR3, the DNA is TGTGCCAGCAGTTTCGACCGGGATGGCTACACCTTC. The encoded protein is CASSFDRDGYTF.